This T cell receptor beta chain stems from a study of blood T cell repertoires in COVID-19. Study-wide context: The samples span acute and convalescent COVID-19 from the United States, Italy and Spain. The cDNA or gDNA used as material had been derived from T cells, B-cell-depleted T cells, or PBMCs.

Germline assignment: CDR1 KGHSH and CDR2 LQKENI. The CDR3 covers 15 residues. V was pared by 6 bases and J by 6 bases, with 7 bases of the junction left unmatched. Authors' methods: Using reference gene primer amplification, nucleated cell counts were estimated. Here immunoSEQ multiplex PCR was the method, and the copy in TCRdb shows in-frame clones only, minus some. Clone size and V and J calls were adopted from that table, with D and trimming inferred from the DNA. The data contain over 150,000 clones, about nine tenths of them singletons. The J gene is TRBJ1-6, the V gene TRBV18; 8 bases match TRBD1. The sequencing sample was made of peripheral blood. The TCR was taken from a man in his sixties or seventies with active or convalescent COVID-19. Here the CDR3 reads CASSPATGANSPLHF. The CDR3 DNA is TGTGCCAGCTCTCCTGCGACAGGGGCTAATTCACCCCTCCACTTT. Using reference TRBV18 and TRBJ1-6 for the parts outside the CDR3, the full variable domain is NAGVMQNPRHLVRRRGQEARLRCSPMKGHSHVYWYRQLPEEGLKFMVYLQKENIIDESGMPKERFSAEFPKEGPSILRIQQVVRGDSAAYFCASSPATGANSPLHFGNGTRLTVT.